A single sample gave rise to the 19 T cell receptor beta chains below, sequenced in a study of blood T cells in healthy people across ages. Through a sample-barcoded 5' primer and a J-beta primer mix, a second PCR was run for roughly 7 to 11 cycles. Using its own MiXCR run on the 5' RACE reads, TCRdb lists one record per CDR3 protein. The table has approximately 960,000 distinct CDR3 sequences, just under 30% seen once. The same sample was also studied in work on T cells of mothers and their children.

Sequenced: blood. The origin of the receptors is a middle-aged woman in good health.

The chain uses TRBV20-1 and TRBJ1-5; perhaps TRBD1 as D (5 bases). CDR3 length: 16 residues. Trimming stripped 1 base from V and 1 base from J, with 14 bases between. The germline CDR1 and CDR2 sequences are DFQATT and SNEGSKA (reference sequence). CDR3 amino acids: CSARVPWGGSNQPQHF. Written as DNA, the CDR3 is TGCAGTGCTAGAGTCCCGTGGGGCGGAAGCAATCAGCCCCAGCATTTT.

This clonotype was seen a handful of times. A read error may be the cause here, since a much bigger clone is one base away. The V call is TRBV12-3 or TRBV12-4, the J call TRBJ2-4; D may be TRBD1 (6 bases). The closer fit of TRBJ2-7 to the DNA end suggests the J call may be wrong. The CDR3 contains 15 residues. The DNA of the CDR3 is TGTGCCAGCGGCCCCCAGGGGAAGAGGACCTACGAGCAGTACTTC. Its protein is CASGPQGKRTYEQYF.

The sample holds many counts of this clonotype. This chain links TRBV6-5 with TRBJ2-3; 9 bases map to TRBD2. V was pared by 2 bases and J by 1 base, with 10 bases of the junction left unmatched. Germline CDR1 is MNHEY and CDR2 is SVGAGI. The CDR3 covers 18 residues. The CDR3 nucleotides read TGTGCCAGCAGTTACCTCCCCCCGACTAGCGGAGGCACAGATACGCAGTATTTT. Residues: CASSYLPPTSGGTDTQYF.

This clonotype was recorded many times. The chain is built from TRBV6-2 or TRBV6-3 and TRBJ2-5; TRBD2 agrees at 10 bases. Germline trimming cut 7 bases from V and 2 bases from J; bases unmatched to any gene: 7. Germline CDR1 reads MNHEY; CDR2 reads SVGEGT. The CDR3 loop spans 15 amino acids. Written as DNA, the CDR3 is TGTGCCAGCATTCTGGCTAGCGGGGGACAAGAGACCCAGTACTTC. Translation gives CASILASGGQETQYF.

This clonotype was seen once. CDR3 residues: CSAGTLLHQETQYF. In DNA form, the CDR3 reads TGCAGTGCGGGGACTCTACTTCACCAAGAGACCCAGTACTTC. The chain employs TRBV20-1 and TRBJ2-5, with D perhaps matching TRBD2 (6 bases). V dropped 6 bases and J dropped 0 bases, with 14 bases sitting between them. This CDR3 comprises 14 residues. In germline, CDR1 is DFQATT, CDR2 SNEGSKA (reference sequence).

This clonotype came up a few times. The CDR3 protein is CASLSSVSYNEQFF. CDR3 sequence (DNA): TGTGCCAGCCTCTCGTCTGTCTCCTACAATGAGCAGTTCTTC. J is TRBJ2-1 and V is TRBV12-3 or TRBV12-4; D is unresolved. The V gene lost 8 bases and the J gene lost 0 bases, with 11 bases spanning the gap. The CDR3 runs 14 residues.

To note about this clonotype: The DNA is omitted, as the CDR3 cannot be located on it reliably, and the CDR3 follows TCRdb's listing. The chain combines TRBV12-3 or TRBV12-4 with TRBJ2-1. Counting both end residues, the CDR3 totals 15 amino acids. The CDR3 spells CASSSSETYYNEQFF.

This clonotype has a handful of counts. DNA for the CDR3: TGTGCCAGCAGCATCGCCGGGACAGGCTACGAGCAGTACTTC. The encoded protein is CASSIAGTGYEQYF. The gene calls are TRBV11-3 and TRBJ2-7; 8 nucleotides match TRBD1. The V and J ends lost 5 bases and 3 bases, in that order; junction bases with no gene match: 6. The CDR3 length is 14 residues. The germline V gene has CDR1 SGHNT and CDR2 YENEEA. The variable domain in full, completed from reference TRBV11-3 and TRBJ2-7, reads EAGVVQSPRYKIIEKKQPVAFWCNPISGHNTLYWYLQNLGQGPELLIRYENEEAVDDSQLPKDRFSAERLKGVDSTLKIQPAELGDSAVYLCASSIAGTGYEQYFGPGTRLTVT.

Concerning this clonotype: Since a much larger clone is just one base distant, this may be a read error. V gene TRBV7-3 combines with J gene TRBJ1-1; 7 nucleotides align to TRBD1. V shed 4 bases and J 4 bases; nucleotides not matched to a gene: 3. Germline loops: CDR1 SGHTA, CDR2 FQGTGA. This CDR3 is 13 amino acids long. CDR3 nucleotides: TGTGCCAGCAGCTGGGCAGGGGGCACTGAAGCTTTCTTT. It translates to CASSWAGGTEAFF.

The chain couples TRBV2 to TRBJ2-7; 8 bases line up with TRBD1. The CDR3 covers 13 residues. Germline CDR1 is SNHLY and CDR2 is FYNNEI. J was trimmed by 3 bases and V by 8 bases; bases with no gene match: 6. The CDR3, as DNA: TGTGCCAGCGCTACCGACAGGGGCTACGAGCAGTACTTC. It encodes CASATDRGYEQYF.

This clonotype was counted many times. The chain recombines TRBV7-2 with TRBJ1-5; tentative D call: TRBD1 (5 bases). V shed 5 bases and J shed 0 bases, with 11 bases lying between them. This CDR3 has 15 residues. Germline V gene sequence: CDR1 SGHTA, CDR2 FQGNSA. CDR3 DNA: TGTGCCAGCAGCCGTGACGGACATAGCAATCAGCCCCAGCATTTT. As protein: CASSRDGHSNQPQHF.

The chain uses TRBV20-1 and TRBJ1-5; D is ambiguous. The germline V gene encodes CDR1 DFQATT and CDR2 SNEGSKA (reference sequence). The CDR3 is 13 amino acids. Trimming shortened V by 5 bases and J by 0 bases, and 8 bases separated the two germline ends. CDR3 region: CSAVRGSNQPQHF. The CDR3 DNA reads as TGCAGTGCTGTTCGAGGTAGCAATCAGCCCCAGCATTTT.

Regarding this clonotype: Because the CDR3 is missing its conserved closing phenylalanine or tryptophan, this is likely a read error. This sequence joins TRBV24-1 and TRBJ1-1; maybe TRBD1 (5 bases). V dropped 12 bases and J dropped 3 bases, with 10 bases sitting between them. The CDR3 length is 11 residues. CDR1 and CDR2 from the germline V gene are KGHDR and SFDVKD. The CDR3 here is CAVGVDTEAFY. Written as DNA, the CDR3 is TGTGCCGTGGGGGTGGACACTGAAGCTTTCTAT.

Many counts were recorded for this clonotype. The CDR3 sequence: CSARDELNGGAWNEQFF. The CDR3 nucleotides are TGCAGTGCTAGAGATGAGCTGAACGGGGGGGCGTGGAATGAGCAGTTCTTC. The chain recombines TRBV20-1 with TRBJ2-1; 8 positions match TRBD2. Trimming cost V 0 bases and J 7 bases; bases outside gene matches: 14. This CDR3 contains 17 residues. Germline V lookup: CDR1 DFQATT, CDR2 SNEGSKA (reference sequence).

The V and J genes are TRBV3-1 and TRBJ1-6; D gene uncertain. The germline V gene has CDR1 LGHDT and CDR2 YNNKEL (reference sequence). The CDR3 runs to 15 residues. Trimming removed 1 base at V and 7 bases at J, with 11 bases between. CDR3 residues: CASSQGRRVNSPLHF. The CDR3 DNA follows: TGTGCCAGCAGCCAAGGCCGGCGGGTGAATTCACCCCTCCACTTT.

This clonotype showed up just a few times. The chain combines TRBV7-2 with TRBJ2-5; 9 nucleotides line up with TRBD2. The DNA end favors TRBJ2-1, so the J call may be wrong. The germline gives CDR1 SGHTA, CDR2 FQGNSA. This CDR3 is built from 17 residues. Here the CDR3 DNA reads TGTGCCAGCAGCCGAGGGATGAGGCTAGCGGGACAAGAGACCCAGTTCTTC. Translated: CASSRGMRLAGQETQFF.

This clonotype was seen repeatedly, ten times or more. The chain employs TRBV9 and TRBJ1-2, with a possible D match to TRBD1 (5 bases). V was cut by 4 bases and J by 3 bases, with 16 bases left in between. CDR3 size: 15 residues. The germline CDR1 and CDR2 sequences are SGDLS and YYNGEE. The DNA of the CDR3 is TGTGCCAGCAGCCTGGACGGGGCCATTGACTATGGCTACACCTTC. This codes for CASSLDGAIDYGYTF.

The chain couples TRBV5-5 to TRBJ2-6; the D gene could be TRBD1 or TRBD2 (6 bases each). The CDR3 covers 18 residues. Trimming removed 7 bases at V and 1 base at J, with 21 bases between. The V gene's germline CDR1 is SGHKS and CDR2 YYEKEE (reference sequence). As DNA, the CDR3 is TGTGCCAGCGGAGTAAAGGGGGGCTTGGCTTCTGGGGCCAACGTCCTGACTTTC. Its translation: CASGVKGGLASGANVLTF.

This clonotype was observed a few times. This chain links TRBV7-8 with TRBJ1-1, with TRBD1 as a possible D gene (5 bases). The germline V gene has CDR1 SGHVS and CDR2 FQNEAQ. The CDR3 extends over 15 amino acids. With 3 bases removed from V and 4 bases from J, the gap between germline ends came to 15 bases. The CDR3: CASSFGMGVGTEAFF. The CDR3 region has the DNA TGTGCCAGCAGCTTCGGCATGGGGGTCGGCACTGAAGCTTTCTTT.